What follows are 27 T cell receptor beta chains derived from one specimen sequenced in a study of blood T cell repertoires in COVID-19 (dated by TCRdb to 2018 to 2021). Libraries were constructed by the immunoSEQ multiplex PCR assay. TCRdb mirrors the immuneACCESS table, restricted to in-frame sequences. Some clones are absent from its copies; in checked studies, under half trace to an unresolved V gene, and the reason for the others is unknown. The sample profile shows about 100,000 clones; about 90% of them were found once. In total, the top ten clones hold 5% of the sample. Sample: peripheral blood. Receptor source: a human donor in a cohort sampled during active COVID-19.

The chain uses TRBV19 and TRBJ2-3; 7 bases are shared with TRBD2. CDR1 and CDR2 from the germline V gene are LNHDA and SQIVND (reference sequence). This CDR3 comprises 13 residues. The trim removed 5 bases at V and 5 bases at J, leaving 4 bases unmatched. CDR3 region: CASSLRTRDTQYF. The CDR3 bases are TGTGCCAGTAGTCTCCGGACTAGAGATACGCAGTATTTT.

CDR3 loop: CATNEGQGAWNEQFF. The DNA for the CDR3 is TGTGCCACGAACGAGGGGCAGGGGGCTTGGAATGAGCAGTTCTTC. V and J are TRBV28 and TRBJ2-1; 8 bases are shared with TRBD1. The CDR3 runs 15 residues. The trim removed 10 bases at V and 7 bases at J, leaving 15 bases unmatched. The germline V gene encodes CDR1 MDHEN and CDR2 SYDVKM.

The sample holds one count of this clone. The J gene is TRBJ2-1, the V gene TRBV29-1; possibly TRBD2 for D (6 bases). This CDR3 has 15 amino acids. V gave up 8 bases and J gave up 3 bases, with 20 bases separating them. Per the germline V gene, CDR1 is SQVTM and CDR2 is ANQGSEA. CDR3 sequence reads: CSTTLGGVDYNEQFF. CDR3 coding DNA: TGCAGCACCACATTGGGGGGAGTGGACTACAATGAGCAGTTCTTC.

This sequence joins TRBV7-6 and TRBJ2-7; 9 nucleotides align to TRBD2. Trimming removed 4 bases from V and 7 bases from J; junction bases left unmatched: 8. CDR1 and CDR2 (germline): SGHVS, FNYEAQ. The CDR3 covers 14 residues. CDR3 residues: CASSSRTSAEEQYF. The CDR3, as DNA: TGTGCCAGCAGCTCTCGGACTAGCGCGGAGGAGCAGTACTTC.

The chain has TRBV4-2 and TRBJ2-3; unclear D gene. The CDR3 consists of 13 residues. The germline V and J ends were trimmed by 2 bases and 6 bases, with 9 bases remaining between them. The germline CDR1 and CDR2 sequences are LGHNA and YNFKEQ. The CDR3 coding sequence is TGTGCCAGCAGCCAACCCCCCATCGATACGCAGTATTTT. Amino acids: CASSQPPIDTQYF.

V is TRBV28 and J is TRBJ2-7, with a possible D match to TRBD2 (7 bases). Germline V gene data show CDR1 as MDHEN and CDR2 as SYDVKM. V dropped 7 bases and J dropped 6 bases, with 22 bases sitting between them. This CDR3 region has 15 residues. The CDR3 DNA reads TGTGCCAGCACCCAAGCCGGGGGGCAGATGACCGAGCAGTACTTC. This encodes CASTQAGGQMTEQYF.

This chain uses TRBV7-2 with TRBJ2-7; 14 positions match TRBD2. The V and J ends lost 1 base and 7 bases, in that order; junction bases with no gene match: 3. The CDR3 consists of 15 residues. Germline V lookup: CDR1 SGHTA, CDR2 FQGNSA. CDR3 in amino acids: CASSLGGLAGVEQYF. CDR3 DNA: TGTGCCAGCAGCTTAGGGGGACTAGCGGGAGTAGAGCAGTACTTC.

The chain employs TRBV6-2 or TRBV6-3 and TRBJ2-3; a possible D gene is TRBD2 (5 bases). The CDR3 totals 15 residues. The germline V gene encodes CDR1 MNHEY and CDR2 SVGEGT. The V end lost 1 base, the J end lost 3 bases, and 11 bases lay between the germline ends. In DNA form, the CDR3 reads TGTGCCAGCAGTTACTACCAACCGGGGACAGATACGCAGTATTTT. This codes for CASSYYQPGTDTQYF.

This clone was seen only once. This sequence joins TRBV19 and TRBJ2-6, with a weak D call TRBD1 (6 bases). CDR3 size: 16 residues. V lost 6 bases to trimming and J lost 4 bases, with 16 bases between them. Germline V gene data show CDR1 as LNHDA and CDR2 as SQIVND (reference sequence). The CDR3 sequence: CASRTGRWGGANVLTF. CDR3 bases: TGTGCCAGTAGGACAGGCCGCTGGGGCGGGGCCAACGTCCTGACTTTC.

The genes are TRBV6-5 and TRBJ2-6; no clear D gene. The CDR3 totals 15 residues. Deletions cut 2 bases from V and 0 bases from J, with 5 bases between. CDR1 and CDR2 from the germline V gene are MNHEY and SVGAGI. The CDR3 reads CASSYSLSGANVLTF. CDR3 nucleotides: TGTGCCAGCAGTTACAGCCTCTCTGGGGCCAACGTCCTGACTTTC.

The V call is TRBV11-2, the J call TRBJ1-2, with 8 bases aligning to TRBD1. The CDR3 runs 14 residues. Germline V lookup: CDR1 SGHAT, CDR2 FQNNGV. The V gene end was trimmed by 2 bases and the J gene end by 4 bases; junction bases not matched to a gene: 3. The CDR3 is CASSLWDRTYGYTF. The CDR3, as DNA: TGTGCCAGCAGCTTATGGGACAGGACCTATGGCTACACCTTC.

This chain joins TRBV5-5 and TRBJ2-1; 7 positions agree with TRBD1. Germline CDR1 SGHKS, CDR2 YYEKEE (reference sequence). The CDR3 has 20 amino acids. V dropped 0 bases and J dropped 4; count of bases not matched to a gene: 19. The DNA for the CDR3 is TGTGCCAGCAGCTTGGAAACGGGACGAAGCCCATACAGGGGATACAATGAGCAGTTCTTC. This encodes CASSLETGRSPYRGYNEQFF.

The rearrangement joins TRBV6-1 to TRBJ1-1, with TRBD1 as a possible D gene (5 bases). In germline, CDR1 is MNHNS, CDR2 SASEGT. V gave up 0 bases and J gave up 3 bases, with 8 bases separating them. This CDR3 is 14 amino acids long. The CDR3 DNA reads as TGTGCCAGCAGTGAAGCCCAGGGCGACACTGAAGCTTTCTTT. Its protein product is CASSEAQGDTEAFF.

A note on this clone: One junction end disagrees with the germline gene, perhaps due to a read error. The chain carries TRBV27 and TRBJ2-7, with TRBD2 matching 9 bases. Germline V lookup: CDR1 MNHEY, CDR2 SMNVEV (reference sequence). This CDR3 contains 16 residues. The CDR3 reads CASSLSSGVRYYEQYF. The DNA of the CDR3 is TGTGCCAGCAGTCTATCTAGCGGGGTTCGCTACTACGAGCAGTACTTC.

The rearrangement uses TRBV11-3 and TRBJ2-2; D gene ambiguous. This CDR3 has 12 residues. The ends were cut back, 6 bases at V and 7 bases at J, with 9 bases in the middle. Germline CDR1 reads SGHNT; CDR2 reads YENEEA. The CDR3 DNA sequence: TGTGCCAGCAGGGGCTTGGGCGGGGAGCTGTTTTTT. It codes for CASRGLGGELFF.

This sequence joins TRBV15 and TRBJ1-2; D may be TRBD1 (5 bases). The CDR3 spans 15 residues. The V end was cut by 1 base, the J end by 5 bases, with 14 bases between. Germline V CDR1 and CDR2: LNHNV, YYDKDF (reference sequence). CDR3 nucleotide sequence: TGTGCCACCAGCAGAGGGACAAGCAAGGGGTATGGCTACACCTTC. It yields the protein CATSRGTSKGYGYTF.

J is TRBJ2-1 and V is TRBV12-3 or TRBV12-4, with TRBD1 identical over 7 bases. The CDR3 has 12 amino acids. Germline trimming cut 5 bases from V and 8 bases from J; bases unmatched to any gene: 3. CDR3 protein: CASSIQGDEQFF. The CDR3 nucleotides are TGTGCCAGCAGTATTCAGGGGGATGAGCAGTTCTTC.

The rearrangement links TRBV28 to TRBJ1-5; 8 positions match TRBD1. Germline CDR1 reads MDHEN; CDR2 reads SYDVKM. The CDR3 totals 14 residues. V dropped 6 bases and J dropped 0; count of bases not matched to a gene: 1. The CDR3 sequence is CASRGQVSNQPQHF. The CDR3 DNA reads TGTGCCAGCAGGGGACAGGTTAGCAATCAGCCCCAGCATTTT.

The chain recombines TRBV15 with TRBJ1-4; possibly TRBD1 for D (6 bases). CDR1 is LNHNV, CDR2 YYDKDF, per germline (reference sequence). V lost 0 bases and J lost 3, with 11 bases in between. CDR3 length: 16 residues. The CDR3 reads CATSRDLAGANEKLFF. CDR3 bases: TGTGCCACCAGCAGAGATCTCGCAGGGGCTAATGAAAAACTGTTTTTT.

V usage is TRBV6-5 and J usage is TRBJ2-7, with D unclear. V was cut by 8 bases and J by 0 bases, with 14 bases left in between. Germline CDR1 reads MNHEY; CDR2 reads SVGAGI. There are 14 residues in the CDR3. CDR3 bases: TGTGCCAGCCGAGCCCGAACGAGCTCCTACGAGCAGTACTTC. This codes for CASRARTSSYEQYF.

In this sample, this clone turned up once. This sequence joins TRBV5-4 and TRBJ2-5; possible D gene TRBD1, 6 bases. The V gene lost 0 bases and the J gene lost 5 bases, with 14 bases spanning the gap. Germline lookup yields CDR1 SGHNT and CDR2 YYREEE (reference sequence). This CDR3 has 15 amino acids. CDR3 sequence: CASSLAGARGETQYF. The CDR3 bases are TGTGCCAGCAGCTTGGCAGGGGCGAGGGGGGAGACCCAGTACTTC.

The chain is built from TRBV5-1 and TRBJ1-2; 7 bases are shared with TRBD1. V lost 2 bases to trimming and J lost 1 base; unmatched junction nucleotides: 20. Germline V gene sequence: CDR1 SGHRS, CDR2 YFSETQ. The CDR3 is 20 residues long. CDR3 region: CASSLKPRGQNEIFNYGYTF. DNA of the CDR3: TGCGCCAGCAGCTTAAAACCAAGGGGACAGAACGAAATATTTAACTATGGCTACACCTTC. The whole variable domain, remainder taken from reference TRBV5-1 and TRBJ1-2, is KAGVTQTPRYLIKTRGQQVTLSCSPISGHRSVSWYQQTPGQGLQFLFEYFSETQRNKGNFPGRFSGRQFSNSRSEMNVSTLELGDSALYLCASSLKPRGQNEIFNYGYTFGSGTRLTVV.

The chain links TRBV28 to TRBJ2-7, with D tentatively TRBD1 (6 bases). CDR3 length: 14 amino acids. Trimming pared 2 bases from V and 3 bases from J, leaving 11 bases between. Per the germline V gene, CDR1 is MDHEN and CDR2 is SYDVKM. The CDR3 DNA reads TGTGCCAGCAGTTTAAGGGGGTCGGTCTACGAGCAGTACTTC. This translates into CASSLRGSVYEQYF.

The J gene is TRBJ2-6, the V gene TRBV30; D unclear. The CDR3 spans 13 residues. V lost 0 bases, J lost 4 bases, and 4 bases lay in between. Germline CDR1 is GTSNPN and CDR2 is SVGIG (reference sequence). In DNA, the CDR3 is TGTGCCTGGAGTGTACACGGGGCCAACGTCCTGACTTTC. This encodes CAWSVHGANVLTF.

This rearrangement joins TRBV28 to TRBJ2-7; D might be TRBD2 (6 bases). Looked up from germline, CDR1 is MDHEN and CDR2 is SYDVKM. The V end was cut by 5 bases, the J end by 4 bases, with 12 bases between. The CDR3 is 13 residues long. For the CDR3, the DNA is TGTGCCAGCAGTCCCCCGGGACTTTACGAGCAGTACTTC. Protein product: CASSPPGLYEQYF.

The chain is built from TRBV7-9 and TRBJ1-2; the D gene is possibly TRBD1 (5 bases). The germline V gene encodes CDR1 SEHNR and CDR2 FQNEAQ (reference sequence). The ends were cut back, 5 bases at V and 4 bases at J, with 17 bases in the middle. The CDR3 has 15 amino acids. CDR3 in DNA: TGTGCCAGCAGCCCAACGGCGGGGCACCTCTATGGCTACACCTTC. Its protein product is CASSPTAGHLYGYTF.

The sample holds one count of this clone. The J gene is TRBJ2-3, the V gene TRBV5-1; tentatively, D is TRBD2 (6 bases). V lost 5 bases to trimming and J lost 2 bases, with 12 bases between them. This CDR3 has 14 amino acids. Germline lookup yields CDR1 SGHRS and CDR2 YFSETQ. CDR3 loop: CASREGSNTDTQYF. The CDR3, as DNA: TGCGCCAGCAGGGAGGGCAGTAACACAGATACGCAGTATTTT.